The clone carrying this T cell receptor beta chain was counted ten times or more. Its antigen is unknown. What supplied the PBMCs was about 9.1 ml of fresh peripheral blood. Researchers took RNA transcripts and amplified TCR beta CDR3 regions from them. Amplification began with first-round RT-PCR using HTBI primers, then second-round multiplex PCR was performed. TCRdb redid the calling of the multiplex PCR reads with MiXCR, one entry per CDR3 protein. In the table there are under 350,000 distinct CDR3 sequences, 17% of which are singletons. This entry is derived from a study of Graves' ophthalmopathy and Graves' hyperthyroidism. Whole-study results and caveats: Prediction of ophthalmopathy progression reached around 70% sensitivity and roughly 72% specificity.

Per germline, CDR1 SGHTA and CDR2 FQGNSA. The ends were cut back, 3 bases at V and 5 bases at J, with 10 bases in the middle. The CDR3 totals 13 residues. V is TRBV7-2 and J is TRBJ2-5; D not certain. The receptor was isolated from an adult man with Graves' ophthalmopathy. The specimen sequenced was peripheral blood. The CDR3 DNA reads as TGTGCCAGCAGCTTGGCCTTCATGGAGACCCAGTACTTC. Amino acids: CASSLAFMETQYF. Full variable domain (outside the CDR3, taken from reference TRBV7-2 and TRBJ2-5): GAGVSQSPSNKVTEKGKDVELRCDPISGHTALYWYRQSLGQGLEFLIYFQGNSAPDKSGLPSDRFSAERTGGSVSTLTIQRTQQEDSAVYLCASSLAFMETQYFGPGTRLLVL.